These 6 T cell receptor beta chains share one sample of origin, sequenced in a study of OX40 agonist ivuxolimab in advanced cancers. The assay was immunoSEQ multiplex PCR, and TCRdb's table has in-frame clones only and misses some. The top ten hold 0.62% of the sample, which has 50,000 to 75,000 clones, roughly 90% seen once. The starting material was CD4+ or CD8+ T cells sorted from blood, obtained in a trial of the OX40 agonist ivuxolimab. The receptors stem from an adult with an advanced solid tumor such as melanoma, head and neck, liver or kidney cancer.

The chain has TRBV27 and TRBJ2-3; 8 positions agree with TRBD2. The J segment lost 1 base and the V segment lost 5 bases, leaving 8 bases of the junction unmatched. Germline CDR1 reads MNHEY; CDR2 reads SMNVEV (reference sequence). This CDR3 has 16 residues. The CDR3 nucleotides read TGTGCCAGCAGTCCGGTTCGGGGGGGCCGCACAGATACGCAGTATTTT. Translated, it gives CASSPVRGGRTDTQYF.

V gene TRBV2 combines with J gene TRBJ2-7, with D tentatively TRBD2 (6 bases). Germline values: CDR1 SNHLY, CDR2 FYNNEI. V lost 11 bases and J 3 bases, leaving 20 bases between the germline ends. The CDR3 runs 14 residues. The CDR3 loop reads CASRRDAADYEQYF. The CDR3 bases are TGTGCCTCACGGAGGGACGCGGCGGACTACGAGCAGTACTTC.

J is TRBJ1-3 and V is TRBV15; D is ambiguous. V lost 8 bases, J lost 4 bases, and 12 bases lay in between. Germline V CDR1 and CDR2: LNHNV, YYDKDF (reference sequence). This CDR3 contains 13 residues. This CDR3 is CATGQELGNTIYF. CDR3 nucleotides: TGTGCCACCGGGCAGGAGCTGGGAAACACCATATATTTT. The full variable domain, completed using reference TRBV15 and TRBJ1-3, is DAMVIQNPRYQVTQFGKPVTLSCSQTLNHNVMYWYQQKSSQAPKLLFHYYDKDFNNEADTPDNFQSRRPNTSFCFLDIRSPGLGDTAMYLCATGQELGNTIYFGEGSWLTVV.

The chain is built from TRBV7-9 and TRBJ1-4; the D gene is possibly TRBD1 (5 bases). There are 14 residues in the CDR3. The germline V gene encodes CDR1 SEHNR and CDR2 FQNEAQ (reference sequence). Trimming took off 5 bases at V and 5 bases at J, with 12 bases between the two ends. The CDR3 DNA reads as TGTGCCAGCAGCCTCAGGGAGGTGAATGAAAAACTGTTTTTT. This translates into CASSLREVNEKLFF. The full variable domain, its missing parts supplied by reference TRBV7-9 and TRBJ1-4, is DTGVSQNPRHKITKRGQNVTFRCDPISEHNRLYWYRQTLGQGPEFLTYFQNEAQLEKSRLLSDRFSAERPKGSFSTLEIQRTEQGDSAMYLCASSLREVNEKLFFGSGTQLSVL.

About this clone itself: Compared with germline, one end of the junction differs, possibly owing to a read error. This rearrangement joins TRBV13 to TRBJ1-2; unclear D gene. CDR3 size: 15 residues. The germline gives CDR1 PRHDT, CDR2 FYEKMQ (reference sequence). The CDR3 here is CASSLVGARSYGYTF. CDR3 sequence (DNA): TGTGCCAGCAGTTTAGTTGGCGCCAGAAGCTATGGCTACACCTTC. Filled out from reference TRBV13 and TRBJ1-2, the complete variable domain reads AAGVIQSPRHLIKEKRETATLKCYPIPRHDTVYWYQQGPGQDPQFLISFYEKMQSDKGSIPDRFSAQQFSDYHSELNMSSLELGDSALYFCASSLVGARSYGYTFGSGTRLTVV.

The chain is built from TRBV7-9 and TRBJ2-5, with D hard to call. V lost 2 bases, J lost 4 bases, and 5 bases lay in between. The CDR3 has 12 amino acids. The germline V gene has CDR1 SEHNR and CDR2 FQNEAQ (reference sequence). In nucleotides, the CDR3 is TGTGCCAGCAGCTTAAACGGAGAGACCCAGTACTTC. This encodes CASSLNGETQYF.